These T cell receptor beta chains were read from a single sample in a study of blood T cell repertoires in COVID-19. Libraries were prepared by immunoSEQ multiplex PCR; TCRdb keeps only in-frame clonotypes and omits some of them. Of some 70,000 clones in the sample, approximately 90% were seen once. Sequenced sample: peripheral blood. The receptor source for this set is a man aged 60 to 69 with acute or convalescent COVID-19. CDR3s include the opening cysteine and the closing phenylalanine or tryptophan. D genes are given only for firm matches. Where a row states a size, it is once, few, many or the class of an expanded clone; other rows omit it.

cdr3_aa | cdr3_nt | j_call | d_call | v_call | clone_size
CASSQVTSGGTRAYEQYF | TGTGCCAGCAGCCAGGTTACTAGCGGGGGGACCCGAGCCTACGAGCAGTACTTC | TRBJ2-7 | TRBD2 | TRBV7-6 | -
CASSARDTGELFF | TGTGCCAGCAGCGCAAGAGACACCGGGGAGCTGTTTTTT | TRBJ2-2 | - | TRBV9 | -
CATSAGTGHQPQHF | TGTGCCACCAGTGCCGGGACAGGGCATCAGCCCCAGCATTTT | TRBJ1-5 | TRBD1 | TRBV24-1 | -
CASSERTSAQETQYF | TGTGCCAGCAGTGAAAGAACTAGCGCCCAAGAGACCCAGTACTTC | TRBJ2-5 | TRBD2 | TRBV2 | -
CASSLATGLETQYF | TGCGCCAGCAGCTTGGCAACGGGATTGGAGACCCAGTACTTC | TRBJ2-5 | - | TRBV5-1 | -
CASREGQGTYEQYF | TGTGCCAGCAGGGAGGGACAGGGAACCTACGAGCAGTACTTC | TRBJ2-7 | TRBD1 | TRBV6-5 | -
CASSYGTAGELFF | TGTGCCAGCAGTTACGGAACAGCCGGGGAGCTGTTTTTT | TRBJ2-2 | - | TRBV6-5 | -
CASSTYDRVGETQYF | TGTGCCAGCAGCACCTACGACAGGGTTGGGGAGACCCAGTACTTC | TRBJ2-5 | TRBD1 | TRBV27 | -
CASSFSGSQYNEQFF | TGTGCCAGCAGTTTTAGCGGGAGTCAGTACAATGAGCAGTTCTTC | TRBJ2-1 | TRBD2 | TRBV28 | -
CASSYVTAGGPGEQYF | TGTGCCAGCAGTTACGTGACGGCGGGAGGGCCCGGGGAGCAGTACTTC | TRBJ2-7 | TRBD2 | TRBV6-2/TRBV6-3 | -
CATSDTGNREEQYF | TGTGCCACCAGTGATACCGGGAACCGGGAGGAGCAGTACTTC | TRBJ2-7 | - | TRBV24-1 | -
CASSPRLVWAQGEQYF | TGCGCCAGCAGCCCACGACTAGTGTGGGCTCAGGGCGAGCAGTACTTC | TRBJ2-7 | - | TRBV4-1 | -
CASRGVPGGEASYNSPLHF | TGCGCCAGCCGGGGGGTACCAGGGGGCGAAGCGTCCTATAATTCACCCCTCCACTTT | TRBJ1-6 | TRBD1 | TRBV5-1 | -
CASRGHADEKLFF | TGCGCCAGCAGGGGGCACGCCGATGAAAAACTGTTTTTT | TRBJ1-4 | - | TRBV4-1 | -
CASSPTGQGLYGYTF | TGTGCCAGCAGTCCTACGGGACAGGGACTATATGGCTACACCTTC | TRBJ1-2 | TRBD1 | TRBV6-5 | -
CASSPLDSYGYTF | TGTGCCAGCAGTCCCCTAGACAGCTATGGCTACACCTTC | TRBJ1-2 | - | TRBV27 | -
CASSLGGTMYQETQYF | TGCGCCAGCAGCTTGGGGGGGACAATGTACCAAGAGACCCAGTACTTC | TRBJ2-5 | - | TRBV5-1 | -
CATGHLNYGYTF | TGTGCCACCGGACACCTTAACTATGGCTACACCTTC | TRBJ1-2 | - | TRBV12-3/TRBV12-4 | once
CASSRGTSGSYNEQFF | TGTGCCAGCAGCCGGGGGACTAGCGGCTCCTACAATGAGCAGTTCTTC | TRBJ2-1 | TRBD2 | TRBV2 | -
CASGLGAGGAADTQYF | TGTGCTAGTGGTTTGGGAGCGGGAGGAGCGGCAGATACGCAGTATTTT | TRBJ2-3 | TRBD2 | TRBV12-5 | -
CASGNGQGGVAKNIQYF | TGTGCTAGTGGAAACGGACAGGGCGGGGTAGCCAAAAACATTCAGTACTTC | TRBJ2-4 | TRBD1 | TRBV12-5 | -
CASSLRPAGTAYNEQFF | TGTGCCAGCAGCCTTAGACCTGCCGGGACAGCCTACAATGAGCAGTTCTTC | TRBJ2-1 | TRBD1 | TRBV3-1/TRBV3-2 | -
CAISESAGRLTNEKLFF | TGTGCCATCAGTGAGTCGGCAGGGAGGCTAACTAATGAAAAACTGTTTTTT | TRBJ1-4 | - | TRBV10-3 | -
CASSLSPVRENTEAFF | TGCGCCAGCAGCTTATCGCCCGTGAGGGAGAACACTGAAGCTTTCTTT | TRBJ1-1 | - | TRBV5-1 | -
CASSEFGGGLSTDTQYF | TGTGCCAGCAGTGAATTCGGAGGGGGCTTATCCACAGATACGCAGTATTTT | TRBJ2-3 | - | TRBV6-1 | -
CSVGTGLYEQYF | TGCAGCGTTGGGACAGGGCTCTACGAGCAGTACTTC | TRBJ2-7 | TRBD1 | TRBV29-1 | -
CASSVGGLREAFF | TGTGCCAGCAGCGTAGGGGGACTGCGTGAAGCTTTCTTT | TRBJ1-1 | - | TRBV11-2 | -
CASSLQGSSYNSPLHF | TGTGCCAGCAGTTTACAGGGAAGCTCCTATAATTCACCCCTCCACTTT | TRBJ1-6 | - | TRBV27 | -
CASSTQGANYEQYF | TGTGCCAGCAGTACGCAGGGGGCGAACTACGAGCAGTACTTC | TRBJ2-7 | TRBD1 | TRBV27 | medium-sized
CASSQGPGGGGSPLHF | TGTGCCAGCAGCCAAGGCCCTGGGGGGGGAGGTTCACCCCTCCACTTT | TRBJ1-6 | - | TRBV3-1/TRBV3-2 | -
CATSDPGGSGYGYTF | TGTGCCACCAGTGACCCCGGGGGGTCGGGCTATGGCTACACCTTC | TRBJ1-2 | - | TRBV24-1 | -
CASSSKTSLLTGELFF | TGCGCCAGCAGCTCCAAGACTAGCTTGCTCACCGGGGAGCTGTTTTTT | TRBJ2-2 | TRBD2 | TRBV5-1 | -
CASSDLRDEQYF | TGTGCCAGTAGTGACCTCCGGGACGAGCAGTACTTC | TRBJ2-7 | - | TRBV19 | -
CASSTSRTGELFF | TGTGCCAGCAGCACGAGTCGTACCGGGGAGCTGTTTTTT | TRBJ2-2 | - | TRBV11-3 | -
CASSFEEAINSPLHF | TGCGCCAGCAGCTTTGAGGAGGCGATTAATTCACCCCTCCACTTT | TRBJ1-6 | - | TRBV5-1 | once
CASSHGQPYEQYF | TGTGCCAGCAGTCATGGACAGCCCTACGAGCAGTACTTC | TRBJ2-7 | - | TRBV27 | -
CASSLLQNYGYTF | TGCGCCAGCAGCTTGCTGCAGAACTATGGCTACACCTTC | TRBJ1-2 | - | TRBV5-1 | -
CASSILRGRTGELFF | TGTGCCAGTAGTATTCTCAGGGGCCGGACCGGGGAGCTGTTTTTT | TRBJ2-2 | - | TRBV19 | -
CASSLDGRTNTEAFF | TGCGCCAGCAGCTTGGACGGGAGGACGAACACTGAAGCTTTCTTT | TRBJ1-1 | - | TRBV5-1 | -
CASSLVTSGYYNEQFF | TGCGCCAGCAGCTTGGTGACTAGCGGATACTACAATGAGCAGTTCTTC | TRBJ2-1 | TRBD2 | TRBV5-1 | once
CASSTRLAVNNEQFF | TGTGCCAGTAGTACACGACTAGCGGTGAACAATGAGCAGTTCTTC | TRBJ2-1 | TRBD2 | TRBV19 | -
CATNRVMGTGELFF | TGTGCCACTAACAGGGTTATGGGAACCGGGGAGCTGTTTTTT | TRBJ2-2 | - | TRBV6-5 | -
CAWSKGADYGYTF | TGTGCCTGGAGTAAGGGGGCTGACTATGGCTACACCTTC | TRBJ1-2 | TRBD1 | TRBV30 | -
CASSKDTERESYEQYF | TGTGCCAGCAGCAAAGATACTGAGAGGGAGTCCTACGAGCAGTACTTC | TRBJ2-7 | - | TRBV21-1 | -
CASSLQASGNTIYF | TGTGCCAGCAGCCTTCAGGCCTCTGGAAACACCATATATTTT | TRBJ1-3 | - | TRBV3-1/TRBV3-2 | once